This TCR beta chain was found in a study of T cells in Graves' hyperthyroidism and ophthalmopathy. Amplification of TCR beta CDR3 regions was performed using RNA transcripts as template. Using the HTBI primer set, a first-round RT-PCR was run on the TCR CDR3. TCRdb reprocessed the multiplex PCR reads via MiXCR and lists one record per CDR3 protein. The sample has hundreds of thousands of distinct CDR3 sequences; over 15% are singletons. CDR3 length: 14 amino acids. Trimming pared 4 bases from V and 3 bases from J, leaving 10 bases between. Germline V gene lookup returns CDR1 DFQATT and CDR2 SNEGSKA (reference sequence).

This chain connects TRBV20-1 to TRBJ1-6, with D maybe TRBD1 (5 bases). Sequencing input: blood. The source is a woman aged 45-60 years with Graves' hyperthyroidism that later progressed to Graves' ophthalmopathy. CDR3 sequence (DNA): TGCAGTGCTAAGGGGAGCTACTATAATTCACCCCTCCACTTT. Translating gives CSAKGSYYNSPLHF.